This entry is about one TCR beta chain. Its antigen is unidentified. The data belong to a study of cytomegalovirus exposure and HLA in healthy donors. Findings and caveats of the study: Many donors shared some public TCRs, even though most TCR sequences were rare.

The CDR3 runs 14 residues. The trim removed 6 bases at V and 5 bases at J, leaving 5 bases unmatched. The germline gives CDR1 SGHAT, CDR2 FQNNGV. Sequencing was performed with immunoSEQ multiplex PCR; in TCRdb, only in-frame clones are kept and a portion is missing. The sample shows approximately 190,000 clones, more than 80% of them seen only once. The chain joins TRBV11-2 to TRBJ2-2; TRBD1 matches at 8 bases. Sequencing was performed on PBMCs. This receptor was identified in a man between 18 and 35 years old in good health and CMV-seropositive. CDR3 nucleotides: TGTGCCAGCAGTCGACAGGGGTTAACCGGGGAGCTGTTTTTT. It codes for CASSRQGLTGELFF.